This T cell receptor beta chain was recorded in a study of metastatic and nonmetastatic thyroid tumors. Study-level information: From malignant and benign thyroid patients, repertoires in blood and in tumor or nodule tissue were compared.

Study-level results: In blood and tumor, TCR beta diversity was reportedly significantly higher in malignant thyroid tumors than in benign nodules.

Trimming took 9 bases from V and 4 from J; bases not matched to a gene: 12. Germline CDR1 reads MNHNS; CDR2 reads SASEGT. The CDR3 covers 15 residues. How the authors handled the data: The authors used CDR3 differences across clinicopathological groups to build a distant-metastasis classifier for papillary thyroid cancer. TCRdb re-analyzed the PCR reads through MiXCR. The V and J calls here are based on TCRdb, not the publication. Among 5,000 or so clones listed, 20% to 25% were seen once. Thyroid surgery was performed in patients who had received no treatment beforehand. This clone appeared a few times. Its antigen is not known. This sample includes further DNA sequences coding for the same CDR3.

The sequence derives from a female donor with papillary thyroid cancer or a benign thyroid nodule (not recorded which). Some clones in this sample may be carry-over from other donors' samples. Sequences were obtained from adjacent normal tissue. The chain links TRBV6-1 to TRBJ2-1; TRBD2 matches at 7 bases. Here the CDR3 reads CASSEWSSGYNEQFF. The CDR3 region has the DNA TGTGCCAGTAGCGAATGGTCTAGCGGATACAATGAGCAGTTCTTC.